The 24 T cell receptor beta chains below come from one sample, sequenced in a study of T cells in Graves' hyperthyroidism and ophthalmopathy. Amplification of TCR beta CDR3 regions used RNA as the template. Carried out on the TCR CDR3, a first-round RT-PCR used the HTBI primer set. TCRdb used MiXCR to reprocess the multiplex PCR reads, holding one entry per CDR3 protein. The data contain about 550,000 distinct CDR3 sequences, about 20% of them seen just once; the ten biggest clones take up about 30%. Sequenced sample: blood. Receptors originate from a man aged 18-30 years with Graves' hyperthyroidism.

Ten or more counts support this clonotype. The CDR3, as DNA: TGTGCCAGTACTTCTACAGGGGTCGAAGCTTTCTTT. Encoded protein: CASTSTGVEAFF. The chain employs TRBV19 and TRBJ1-1, with TRBD1 identical over 7 bases. CDR3 size: 12 residues. The V gene's germline CDR1 is LNHDA and CDR2 SQIVND (reference sequence). Losses at the gene ends were 7 bases for V and 8 bases for J; bases not matched to a gene: 7.

Many counts were recorded for this clonotype. The V gene is TRBV6-4, the J gene TRBJ1-1; D unresolved. Germline CDR1 is MRHNA and CDR2 is SNTAGT. With 0 bases removed from V and 1 base from J, the gap between germline ends came to 12 bases. CDR3 length equals 16 residues. CDR3 residues: CASSDSTRQPNTEAFF. DNA of the CDR3: TGTGCCAGCAGTGACTCGACCAGGCAACCGAACACTGAAGCTTTCTTT.

The rearrangement joins TRBV6-1 to TRBJ1-5, with 9 positions matching TRBD1. The CDR3 is made up of 13 amino acids. The V and J ends lost 3 bases and 6 bases, in that order; junction bases with no gene match: 0. The germline gives CDR1 MNHNS, CDR2 SASEGT. CDR3 in amino acids: CASSETGGQPQHF. Written as DNA, the CDR3 is TGTGCCAGCAGTGAGACAGGGGGTCAGCCCCAGCATTTT.

This clonotype came up many times. V gene TRBV12-3 or TRBV12-4 combines with J gene TRBJ2-5; TRBD2 is a possible D gene (6 bases). Trimming shortened V by 6 bases and J by 2 bases, and 13 bases separated the two germline ends. The CDR3 covers 14 residues. The DNA for the CDR3 is TGTGCCAGCAGGGTGACTAGGAGGCAAGAGACCCAGTACTTC. Residues: CASRVTRRQETQYF.

This clonotype has a count of ten or more. The V gene is TRBV27, the J gene TRBJ2-7; 8 bases match TRBD1. The CDR3 extends over 13 amino acids. Germline loops: CDR1 MNHEY, CDR2 SMNVEV (reference sequence). Trimming took 5 bases from V and 6 from J; bases not matched to a gene: 6. CDR3 sequence (DNA): TGTGCCAGCAGTCCCTGGACAGGGAGCGAGCAGTACTTC. Translation: CASSPWTGSEQYF.

This clonotype was seen at least ten times. The genes are TRBV6-2 or TRBV6-3 and TRBJ2-2; 10 bases agree with TRBD1. Per the germline V gene, CDR1 is MNHEY and CDR2 is SVGEGT. Trimming cost V 6 bases and J 5 bases; bases outside gene matches: 15. The CDR3 has 18 residues. This chain's CDR3 is CASRHPGGGQGRTGELFF. In DNA form, the CDR3 reads TGTGCCAGCAGGCATCCCGGTGGGGGACAGGGGCGAACCGGGGAGCTGTTTTTT.

Remarks on this clonotype: Germline and junction disagree at one end, which may indicate a read error. The chain uses TRBV5-5 and TRBJ2-7; a possible D gene is TRBD2 (5 bases). This CDR3 region has 14 residues. CDR1 and CDR2 (germline): SGHKS, YYEKEE (reference sequence). The CDR3 protein is CASCLASGSYEQYF. The CDR3 region has the DNA TGTGCCAGCTGCTTGGCTTCGGGGTCCTACGAGCAGTACTTC.

Many counts were recorded for this clonotype. This chain links TRBV11-1 with TRBJ2-2; 7 bases are a match to TRBD1. V shed 0 bases and J 0 bases; nucleotides not matched to a gene: 1. Germline values: CDR1 SGHAT, CDR2 FQDESV (reference sequence). The CDR3 length is 16 residues. CDR3 DNA sequence: TGTGCCAGCAGCTTAGCGACAGGGACGAACACCGGGGAGCTGTTTTTT. Protein product: CASSLATGTNTGELFF.

The chain employs TRBV10-3 and TRBJ1-1; D not certain. V was shortened by 2 bases and J by 0 bases, with 4 bases between the two germline ends. The CDR3 is 13 amino acids. Germline lookup yields CDR1 ENHRY and CDR2 SYGVKD. CDR3 protein: CAISEVVNTEAFF. CDR3 coding DNA: TGTGCCATCAGTGAGGTCGTGAACACTGAAGCTTTCTTT.

This clonotype was seen at least ten times. The chain has TRBV12-3 or TRBV12-4 and TRBJ2-7; D possibly corresponds to TRBD1 (5 bases). The CDR3 has 14 amino acids. V was clipped by 3 bases and J by 3 bases, with 12 bases between them. The CDR3 DNA reads as TGTGCCAGCAGTTTCTTTAACAGGATCTACGAGCAGTACTTC. This translates into CASSFFNRIYEQYF.

This clonotype was picked up many times. The gene calls are TRBV7-8 and TRBJ1-5; no clear D gene. This CDR3 comprises 16 residues. V lost 1 base and J lost 7, with 17 bases in between. CDR1 SGHVS and CDR2 FQNEAQ come from the germline V gene. Here the CDR3 DNA reads TGTGCCAGCAGCTTAGAAGGGCTCAACTCTGGACAGCCCCAGCATTTT. This sequence encodes CASSLEGLNSGQPQHF. The variable domain in full, with the rest retrieved from reference TRBV7-8 and TRBJ1-5, is GAGVSQSPRYKVAKRGQDVALRCDPISGHVSLFWYQQALGQGPEFLTYFQNEAQLDKSGLPSDRFFAERPEGSVSTLKIQRTQQEDSAVYLCASSLEGLNSGQPQHFGDGTRLSIL.

In this sample, this clonotype turned up many times. The junction departs from germline at one end; a sequencing error may be responsible. The V gene is TRBV12-3 or TRBV12-4, the J gene TRBJ1-1; D uncertain. The CDR3 loop spans 15 amino acids. Here the CDR3 reads CASSLGGSQNTEASF. Here the CDR3 DNA reads TGTGCCAGCAGTTTAGGTGGAAGCCAGAACACTGAAGCTTCCTTT.

This clonotype was counted ten times or more. V is TRBV7-9 and J is TRBJ2-5; D ambiguous. The CDR3 sequence is 15 residues long. The germline V gene encodes CDR1 SEHNR and CDR2 FQNEAQ (reference sequence). The V end was cut by 4 bases, the J end by 1 base, with 13 bases between. CDR3 in DNA: TGTGCCAGCAGCTCCCGTTTGGGCGTCCAAGAGACCCAGTACTTC. Translated: CASSSRLGVQETQYF.

This clonotype has a count of ten or more. The chain uses TRBV6-1 and TRBJ1-5; 9 nucleotides line up with TRBD1. The trim removed 6 bases at V and 4 bases at J, leaving 7 bases unmatched. The germline V gene encodes CDR1 MNHNS and CDR2 SASEGT. The CDR3 spans 15 residues. CDR3 residues: CASSWTGDGNQPQHF. As DNA, the CDR3 is TGTGCCAGCAGCTGGACAGGGGATGGTAATCAGCCCCAGCATTTT.

In its sample, this clonotype was seen many times. The rearrangement links TRBV28 to TRBJ2-7; 13 bases match TRBD2. Germline V lookup: CDR1 MDHEN, CDR2 SYDVKM. CDR3 length: 16 residues. V gave up 5 bases and J gave up 5 bases; unmatched junction bases: 9. The CDR3 reads CASSLRTSGGFDEQYF. As DNA, the CDR3 is TGTGCCAGCAGTCTCAGGACTAGCGGGGGATTCGACGAGCAGTACTTC.

This clonotype was detected ten times or more. The chain has TRBV7-8 and TRBJ2-7, with D perhaps being TRBD1 or TRBD2 (6 bases each). The V end was cut by 0 bases, the J end by 5 bases, with 8 bases between. Per germline, CDR1 SGHVS and CDR2 FQNEAQ. The CDR3 runs to 13 residues. The CDR3 sequence: CASSLARGDEQYF. CDR3 in DNA: TGTGCCAGCAGCTTAGCGAGGGGGGACGAGCAGTACTTC.

Ten or more counts support this clonotype. The rearrangement joins TRBV27 to TRBJ1-2; D ambiguous. The CDR3 spans 14 residues. Germline CDR1 and CDR2: MNHEY and SMNVEV (reference sequence). V lost 0 bases to trimming and J lost 0 bases, with 5 bases between them. CDR3 amino acids: CASSLSSPNYGYTF. The CDR3 coding sequence is TGTGCCAGCAGTTTATCGAGCCCTAACTATGGCTACACCTTC.

Comments on this clonotype: This could be a read error, since a much larger clone is one nucleotide away. The chain couples TRBV29-1 to TRBJ2-2, with D perhaps TRBD2 (5 bases). Germline lookup yields CDR1 SQVTM and CDR2 ANQGSEA. The CDR3 spans 14 residues. The CDR3 loop is CSVEGGLAAGELVF. The CDR3 DNA follows: TGCAGCGTTGAAGGAGGACTTGCCGCCGGGGAGCTGGTTTTT.

This clonotype has ten or more counts. This sequence joins TRBV27 and TRBJ1-5; weak D call: TRBD1 (5 bases). The CDR3 loop spans 15 amino acids. V shed 5 bases and J shed 11 bases, with 22 bases lying between them. Per the germline V gene, CDR1 is MNHEY and CDR2 is SMNVEV (reference sequence). The CDR3 nucleotides read TGTGCCAGCAGTGCTGGGACGGGTCAGTGGAGGGCCCAGCATTTT. Its translation is CASSAGTGQWRAQHF.

The chain is built from TRBV28 and TRBJ1-5; 7 nucleotides line up with TRBD1. The V and J ends lost 5 bases and 7 bases, in that order; junction bases with no gene match: 23. The CDR3 loop spans 19 amino acids. Germline assignment: CDR1 MDHEN and CDR2 SYDVKM. The CDR3: CASSPLTPIRQGLRQPQHF. The CDR3 coding sequence is TGTGCCAGCAGTCCCCTAACGCCAATCAGACAGGGCTTAAGGCAGCCCCAGCATTTT.

The chain links TRBV10-3 to TRBJ2-7, with D maybe TRBD1 (5 bases). Per germline, CDR1 ENHRY and CDR2 SYGVKD. The CDR3 covers 14 residues. Trimming took off 6 bases at V and 0 bases at J, with 12 bases between the two ends. This CDR3 is CAIRQDTGSYEQYF. CDR3 DNA sequence: TGTGCCATCAGGCAGGACACGGGCTCCTACGAGCAGTACTTC.

This chain links TRBV2 with TRBJ2-6; perhaps TRBD2 as D (6 bases). The CDR3 contains 16 residues. V lost 6 bases and J 4 bases, leaving 16 bases between the germline ends. Germline assignment: CDR1 SNHLY and CDR2 FYNNEI. As DNA, the CDR3 is TGTGCCAGCAGCGGGGGACCCCGTGGGGGGGCCAACGTCCTGACTTTC. This encodes CASSGGPRGGANVLTF.

This clonotype has a count of ten or more. CDR3 DNA: TGCGCCAGCAGCCAAGGACGGGACGAGCAGTACTTC. Translation: CASSQGRDEQYF. V and J are TRBV4-1 and TRBJ2-7; unclear D gene. The CDR3 sequence is 12 residues long. Trimming removed 1 base from V and 5 bases from J, with 6 bases in between. Germline-derived CDR1 and CDR2 are MGHRA and YSYEKL.

This clonotype has a handful of counts. In nucleotides, the CDR3 is TGCAGTGCCTGGGGGACAGATAGCAATCAGCCCCAGCATTTT. It yields the protein CSAWGTDSNQPQHF. The V and J genes are TRBV20-1 and TRBJ1-5; 7 nucleotides line up with TRBD1. CDR1 DFQATT and CDR2 SNEGSKA come from the germline V gene (reference sequence). With V trimmed by 6 bases and J by 0 bases, 5 bases remained unmatched. CDR3 size: 14 residues.